Below, 28 T cell receptor beta chains from the same sample are listed, as sequenced in a study of shared clonotypes between healthy human individuals. Assay used: immunoSEQ multiplex PCR; TCRdb lists only in-frame clones, some missing. In the table there are about 870,000 clones, about 91% of which are singletons. CD45RO-negative cells were positively selected for CCR7, leaving out terminally differentiated effector memory CD45RA+ cells. Sequenced input: naive CD8+ T cells sorted from blood. These receptors all come from a young man in good health.

This clone was counted a single time. This chain uses TRBV11-2 with TRBJ2-7, with unresolved D. Germline assignment: CDR1 SGHAT and CDR2 FQNNGV. The CDR3 has 14 amino acids. The V and J ends lost 1 base and 0 bases respectively, with 7 bases between them. The CDR3 region is CASSLAPSSYEQYF. In nucleotides, the CDR3 is TGTGCCAGCAGCTTAGCCCCGAGCTCCTACGAGCAGTACTTC.

The chain recombines TRBV5-4 with TRBJ2-2; TRBD2 might be the D (6 bases). This CDR3 contains 18 residues. Between the trimmed V and J ends, which lost 4 bases and 4 bases, there was a span of 23 bases. CDR1 SGHNT and CDR2 YYREEE come from the germline V gene (reference sequence). As DNA, the CDR3 is TGTGCCAGCAGCCGAGGCGGCTTGGCGGGGATGGGCACCGGGGAGCTGTTTTTT. Translating gives CASSRGGLAGMGTGELFF.

Of note for this clone: The identical CDR3 is also encoded by other nucleotide sequences in the sample. The chain has TRBV4-1 and TRBJ2-2; perhaps TRBD2 as D (6 bases). V was cut by 5 bases and J by 1 base, with 8 bases left in between. The CDR3 covers 14 residues. CDR1 and CDR2 (germline): MGHRA, YSYEKL. The CDR3 sequence: CASSYGRNTGELFF. The CDR3 DNA reads as TGCGCCAGCAGCTACGGGAGGAACACCGGGGAGCTGTTTTTT.

The chain carries TRBV30 and TRBJ2-7, with TRBD2 matching over 7 bases. The CDR3 length is 14 residues. Germline trimming cut 0 bases from V and 5 bases from J; bases unmatched to any gene: 7. CDR1 is GTSNPN and CDR2 is SVGIG in the germline V gene (reference sequence). CDR3: CAWSVTRETHEQYF. CDR3 nucleotide sequence: TGTGCCTGGAGTGTAACGCGGGAGACCCACGAGCAGTACTTC. Complete variable domain (other parts from reference TRBV30 and TRBJ2-7): SQTIHQWPATLVQPVGSPLSLECTVEGTSNPNLYWYRQAAGRGLQLLFYSVGIGQISSEVPQNLSASRPQDRQFILSSKKLLLSDSGFYLCAWSVTRETHEQYFGPGTRLTVT.

This chain uses TRBV7-9 with TRBJ2-7, with 12 bases fitting TRBD2. CDR1 and CDR2 from the germline V gene are SEHNR and FQNEAQ (reference sequence). CDR3 length: 19 residues. Germline trimming cut 4 bases from V and 2 bases from J; bases unmatched to any gene: 15. CDR3 region: CASSSPEVMTSGSPYEQYF. The DNA for the CDR3 is TGTGCCAGCAGCTCGCCGGAGGTCATGACTAGCGGGAGCCCCTACGAGCAGTACTTC. Combining the CDR3 with reference TRBV7-9 and TRBJ2-7 gives the whole variable domain DTGVSQNPRHKITKRGQNVTFRCDPISEHNRLYWYRQTLGQGPEFLTYFQNEAQLEKSRLLSDRFSAERPKGSFSTLEIQRTEQGDSAMYLCASSSPEVMTSGSPYEQYFGPGTRLTVT.

The chain employs TRBV11-3 and TRBJ2-1; a possible D gene is TRBD2 (7 bases). CDR3 length: 18 residues. With 5 bases removed from V and 0 bases from J, the gap between germline ends came to 20 bases. Germline V gene data show CDR1 as SGHNT and CDR2 as YENEEA. The CDR3 coding sequence is TGTGCCAGCAGCGGGACAAGCGAACCGGGGGGCTCCTACAATGAGCAGTTCTTC. The encoded protein is CASSGTSEPGGSYNEQFF. The complete variable domain, with remaining parts taken from reference TRBV11-3 and TRBJ2-1, reads EAGVVQSPRYKIIEKKQPVAFWCNPISGHNTLYWYLQNLGQGPELLIRYENEEAVDDSQLPKDRFSAERLKGVDSTLKIQPAELGDSAVYLCASSGTSEPGGSYNEQFFGPGTRLTVL.

The gene calls are TRBV27 and TRBJ2-1; perhaps D is TRBD1 or TRBD2 (7 bases each). V was clipped by 2 bases and J by 6 bases, with 11 bases between them. The CDR3 is 14 residues long. Per germline, CDR1 MNHEY and CDR2 SMNVEV (reference sequence). The CDR3 bases are TGTGCCAGCAGTTTAGGCAGGGGGGGCAATGAGCAGTTCTTC. Translation gives CASSLGRGGNEQFF.

With regard to this clone: The same CDR3 is also encoded by other DNA sequences in this sample. This chain links TRBV7-9 with TRBJ1-5; D is possibly TRBD1 (5 bases). V lost 2 bases and J lost 6, with 5 bases in between. The CDR3 runs 12 residues. CDR1 is SEHNR and CDR2 is FQNEAQ in the germline V gene (reference sequence). Here the CDR3 DNA reads TGTGCCAGCAGCTTACAGGGTCAGCCCCAGCATTTT. Translating it yields CASSLQGQPQHF.

The chain carries TRBV6-1 and TRBJ2-2, with D tentatively TRBD1 (5 bases). Trimming removed 6 bases from V and 3 bases from J, with 8 bases in between. Germline V gene data show CDR1 as MNHNS and CDR2 as SASEGT. This CDR3 has 13 residues. The CDR3 DNA is TGTGCCAGCAGGGAACAGGACACCGGGGAGCTGTTTTTT. It translates to CASREQDTGELFF.

This rearrangement joins TRBV19 to TRBJ2-7; tentatively, D is TRBD2 (5 bases). CDR1 and CDR2 from the germline V gene are LNHDA and SQIVND (reference sequence). The CDR3 is 13 residues long. V was trimmed by 1 base and J by 6 bases, leaving 10 bases between them. CDR3 coding DNA: TGTGCCAGTAGTATAGTTTCCGGGGTCGAGCAGTACTTC. Its translation: CASSIVSGVEQYF.

On this clone itself: The same CDR3 can be traced to other DNA sequences in this sample. J is TRBJ2-1 and V is TRBV27; weak D call: TRBD2 (7 bases). V lost 3 bases and J 2 bases, leaving 11 bases between the germline ends. Germline V gives CDR1 MNHEY, CDR2 SMNVEV (reference sequence). The CDR3 sequence is 15 residues long. CDR3 sequence: CASSLGRGAYNEQFF. The CDR3 bases are TGTGCCAGCAGTTTGGGGAGGGGGGCCTACAATGAGCAGTTCTTC.

The V and J genes are TRBV4-3 and TRBJ2-3, with TRBD2 as a possible D gene (6 bases). The CDR3 spans 20 residues. Germline V gives CDR1 LGHNA, CDR2 YSLEER. The germline V and J ends were trimmed by 0 bases and 8 bases, with 30 bases remaining between them. As DNA, the CDR3 is TGCGCCAGCAGCCAAGATCATTTGGAGGGCCAACCGCCCCAGGGTGGTACGCAGTATTTT. Translated, it gives CASSQDHLEGQPPQGGTQYF.

The chain is built from TRBV5-1 and TRBJ2-7, with a possible D match to TRBD2 (5 bases). Trimming took 3 bases from V and 7 from J, leaving 23 bases between them. CDR3 length equals 16 residues. The germline gives CDR1 SGHRS, CDR2 YFSETQ. The chain's CDR3 is CASSSLTGISAWEQYF. The CDR3, as DNA: TGCGCCAGCAGCTCTCTTACGGGAATATCTGCGTGGGAGCAGTACTTC.

The rearrangement uses TRBV15 and TRBJ2-5, with 8 bases identical to TRBD2. V trimming: 5 bases; J trimming: 5 bases; junction bases outside the gene matches: 10. The germline CDR1 and CDR2 sequences are LNHNV and YYDKDF (reference sequence). The CDR3 length is 15 residues. CDR3 sequence reads: CATSGSGGVGETQYF. CDR3 in DNA: TGTGCCACCAGCGGATCGGGAGGGGTAGGGGAGACCCAGTACTTC.

This chain connects TRBV15 to TRBJ2-7; 8 bases fit TRBD1. The germline CDR1 and CDR2 sequences are LNHNV and YYDKDF (reference sequence). The CDR3 length is 12 residues. Losses at the gene ends were 8 bases for V and 7 bases for J; bases not matched to a gene: 7. CDR3 amino acids: CATATGGWEQYF. The CDR3 DNA follows: TGTGCCACCGCCACAGGGGGTTGGGAGCAGTACTTC.

The rearrangement links TRBV11-2 to TRBJ1-2; 9 bases match TRBD1. Germline CDR1 is SGHAT and CDR2 is FQNNGV. The CDR3 has 14 amino acids. V was pared by 8 bases and J by 2 bases, with 6 bases of the junction left unmatched. The CDR3 protein is CASAPDRGNYGYTF. The CDR3 DNA sequence: TGTGCCAGCGCCCCGGACAGGGGCAACTATGGCTACACCTTC. Looking up the rest from reference TRBV11-2 and TRBJ1-2 gives the full variable domain: EAGVAQSPRYKIIEKRQSVAFWCNPISGHATLYWYQQILGQGPKLLIQFQNNGVVDDSQLPKDRFSAERLKGVDSTLKIQPAKLEDSAVYLCASAPDRGNYGYTFGSGTRLTVV.

CDR3 in amino acids: CASSWGQRENEKLFF. CDR3 nucleotides: TGTGCCAGCAGCTGGGGACAGAGGGAAAATGAAAAACTGTTTTTT. The rearrangement links TRBV7-9 to TRBJ1-4, with 7 bases fitting TRBD1. This CDR3 comprises 15 residues. CDR1 is SEHNR and CDR2 is FQNEAQ in the germline V gene (reference sequence). With V trimmed by 4 bases and J by 5 bases, 7 bases remained unmatched.

CDR3 amino acids: CASSQPPITAFF. The CDR3 region has the DNA TGTGCCAGCAGCCAGCCCCCGATAACTGCTTTCTTT. This chain connects TRBV7-2 to TRBJ1-1; unclear D gene. The V end lost 5 bases, the J end lost 11 bases, and 15 bases lay between the germline ends. The length of the CDR3 is 12 residues. In germline, CDR1 is SGHTA, CDR2 FQGNSA. The full variable domain, its missing parts supplied by reference TRBV7-2 and TRBJ1-1, is GAGVSQSPSNKVTEKGKDVELRCDPISGHTALYWYRQSLGQGLEFLIYFQGNSAPDKSGLPSDRFSAERTGGSVSTLTIQRTQQEDSAVYLCASSQPPITAFFGQGTRLTVV.

This chain links TRBV11-2 with TRBJ2-1; 13 nucleotides agree with TRBD2. The CDR3 is made up of 17 amino acids. Germline CDR1 SGHAT, CDR2 FQNNGV. Losses at the gene ends were 4 bases for V and 6 bases for J; bases not matched to a gene: 9. The CDR3 DNA is TGTGCCAGCAGCTCAGGACTAGCGGGAGCGCAGGTCAATGAGCAGTTCTTC. Encoded protein: CASSSGLAGAQVNEQFF.

The chain links TRBV6-1 to TRBJ2-1; the D is unclear. The V end was cut by 2 bases, the J end by 7 bases, with 15 bases between. The germline CDR1 and CDR2 sequences are MNHNS and SASEGT. The CDR3 length is 15 residues. The DNA of the CDR3 is TGTGCCAGCAGTGAACGTAAAAACCCTGGGAATGAGCAGTTCTTC. Its translation: CASSERKNPGNEQFF.

A note on this clone: The germline gene is not matched at one end of the junction; a read error may be the cause. The rearrangement links TRBV27 to TRBJ1-2, with unresolved D. CDR1 is MNHEY and CDR2 is SMNVEV in the germline V gene (reference sequence). The CDR3 consists of 14 residues. The CDR3 DNA reads TGTGCCAGCACTTTAGGGCAGCACGGGAGACCCCTTACCTTC. This encodes CASTLGQHGRPLTF.

This chain connects TRBV13 to TRBJ2-7, with 8 bases fitting TRBD2. Germline loops: CDR1 PRHDT, CDR2 FYEKMQ (reference sequence). J was trimmed by 0 bases and V by 5 bases; bases with no gene match: 9. This CDR3 is 16 amino acids long. CDR3 sequence: CASSNGLASTSYEQYF. The DNA of the CDR3 is TGTGCCAGCAGCAACGGACTAGCTTCAACCTCCTACGAGCAGTACTTC.

The CDR3 protein is CASPEGRDYGYTF. The CDR3 coding sequence is TGTGCCAGCCCCGAGGGGCGGGATTATGGCTACACCTTC. The rearrangement uses TRBV2 and TRBJ1-2, with D perhaps matching TRBD1 (5 bases). V was shortened by 8 bases and J by 5 bases, with 15 bases between the two germline ends. In germline, CDR1 is SNHLY, CDR2 FYNNEI. This CDR3 is 13 amino acids long.

The V and J genes are TRBV7-2 and TRBJ1-5, with 12 bases that match TRBD1. Germline-derived CDR1 and CDR2 are SGHTA and FQGNSA. The CDR3 loop spans 17 amino acids. V shed 1 base, J shed 6 bases, and the junction held 7 bases outside the gene matches. CDR3 in amino acids: CASSLELGTGGFQPQHF. The CDR3 DNA reads as TGTGCCAGCAGCTTAGAATTGGGGACAGGGGGCTTTCAGCCCCAGCATTTT.

The chain is built from TRBV6-1 and TRBJ1-1, with 8 positions matching TRBD1. This CDR3 spans 15 amino acids. V gave up 6 bases and J gave up 5 bases; unmatched junction bases: 11. Germline V CDR1 and CDR2: MNHNS, SASEGT. The CDR3 sequence is CASRKGQGANTEAFF. The CDR3 nucleotides read TGTGCCAGCAGGAAGGGGCAGGGGGCGAATACTGAAGCTTTCTTT.

The chain couples TRBV28 to TRBJ1-1; D unresolved. Per germline, CDR1 MDHEN and CDR2 SYDVKM. CDR3 size: 14 residues. The germline V and J ends were trimmed by 7 bases and 0 bases, with 12 bases remaining between them. CDR3 loop: CASTKRIMNTEAFF. CDR3 DNA: TGTGCCAGCACGAAGAGGATCATGAACACTGAAGCTTTCTTT.

Comments on this clone: The sample carries other DNA sequences with the same CDR3. V and J are TRBV7-9 and TRBJ1-2, with D possibly matching TRBD1 (5 bases). The CDR3 is made up of 11 amino acids. Trimming took off 2 bases at V and 7 bases at J, with 5 bases between the two ends. CDR1 is SEHNR, CDR2 FQNEAQ, per germline (reference sequence). The CDR3 is CASSLRGGYTF. CDR3 nucleotide sequence: TGTGCCAGCAGCTTAAGGGGTGGCTACACCTTC.

This chain uses TRBV5-6 with TRBJ1-3; no clear D. There are 17 residues in the CDR3. V shed 0 bases and J shed 1 base, with 14 bases lying between them. Germline assignment: CDR1 SGHDT and CDR2 YYEEEE. CDR3 sequence: CASSLAGAGSSGNTIYF. In DNA, the CDR3 is TGTGCCAGCAGCTTGGCCGGCGCTGGAAGTTCTGGAAACACCATATATTTT.